The subject of this entry is one T cell receptor beta chain. TCRdb keeps only in-frame clones here, not all; method: immunoSEQ multiplex PCR. The table shows a few hundred thousand clones, with just under 85% occurring only once. Germline values: CDR1 LNHDA, CDR2 SQIVND (reference sequence). CDR3 length: 18 residues. Trimming at V came to 5 bases and at J to 2 bases, leaving 10 bases not matched to a gene. This record comes from a study of blood T cell repertoires in COVID-19. The source material was peripheral blood. The chain combines TRBV19 with TRBJ2-6, with 9 positions matching TRBD1. This sequence originates from a woman between 50 and 59 years old with active or convalescent COVID-19. The CDR3 DNA is TGTGCCAGTAGTCCCCCCGGGGGGACAGGGCCTGGGGCCAACGTCCTGACTTTC. This translates into CASSPPGGTGPGANVLTF.